This T cell receptor (beta chain) was retrieved from a study of cytomegalovirus exposure and HLA in healthy donors. On the study more broadly: Among the roughly 370 genotyped donors, about 81% were placed in the Caucasian-associated ancestry cluster.

PCR used 60 Vbeta primers and 13 Jbeta primers. Method: immunoSEQ multiplex PCR; TCRdb's copy keeps in-frame clones and lacks some. The repertoire has more than 110,000 clones, around 10% of them found once; the top ten carry roughly 2%. The germline V gene encodes CDR1 SNHLY and CDR2 FYNNEI. The V and J ends lost 7 bases and 0 bases, in that order; junction bases with no gene match: 5. CDR3 length equals 15 residues. Study outcomes and limitations: With later analysis, a missense DCLRE1C variant became linked to TCR beta V- and J-gene trimming. Most CMV-associated TCR beta chains appeared HLA-restricted in a later analysis.

A few counts support this clone. Its antigen is as yet unknown. This chain uses TRBV2 with TRBJ2-2; 7 nucleotides match TRBD1. This receptor was taken from a man aged 45-65 years in good health and CMV-seronegative. Specimen: PBMCs. CDR3 sequence reads: CASTPGQSNTGELFF. The CDR3 nucleotides are TGTGCCAGCACCCCGGGACAGTCGAACACCGGGGAGCTGTTTTTT.